This passage covers 13 T cell receptor beta chains from one sample sequenced in a study of blood T cell repertoires in COVID-19. The method was immunoSEQ multiplex PCR; TCRdb's version includes in-frame clones alone and lacks a portion of them. Found here are about 94,000 clones, about 74% of them singletons; the top ten hold just under 4%. Input material: peripheral blood. The receptors were sampled from a man aged 65 to 79 with COVID-19, enrolled during active disease.

The V gene is TRBV10-3, the J gene TRBJ1-2; D remains ambiguous. The CDR3 is 12 amino acids. With 10 bases removed from V and 7 bases from J, the gap between germline ends came to 16 bases. Germline CDR1 ENHRY, CDR2 SYGVKD. CDR3 nucleotides: TGTGCCAGGAGGACGGAGGGTGCTGGCTACACCTTC. It specifies CARRTEGAGYTF.

This clone was detected ten times or more. This chain uses TRBV5-1 with TRBJ1-1, with 9 bases lining up with TRBD1. The CDR3 extends over 15 amino acids. Germline V gene data show CDR1 as SGHRS and CDR2 as YFSETQ. V gave up 3 bases and J gave up 5 bases; unmatched junction bases: 8. The CDR3 sequence is CASSWITGGATEAFF. As DNA, the CDR3 is TGCGCCAGCAGCTGGATAACAGGGGGCGCGACTGAAGCTTTCTTT.

There are a few counts of this clone. The chain combines TRBV9 with TRBJ2-2, with D hard to call. V was shortened by 1 base and J by 2 bases, with 6 bases between the two germline ends. CDR1 is SGDLS and CDR2 is YYNGEE in the germline V gene. The CDR3 is made up of 14 amino acids. CDR3 region: CASSVFGNTGELFF. CDR3 nucleotide sequence: TGTGCCAGCAGCGTATTCGGTAACACCGGGGAGCTGTTTTTT. Full variable domain (outside the CDR3, taken from reference TRBV9 and TRBJ2-2): DSGVTQTPKHLITATGQRVTLRCSPRSGDLSVYWYQQSLDQGLQFLIQYYNGEERAKGNILERFSAQQFPDLHSELNLSSLELGDSALYFCASSVFGNTGELFFGEGSRLTVL.

This clone was counted a few times. The CDR3 is CASSSTGSSYNEQFF. The CDR3 region has the DNA TGTGCCAGCAGCTCGACAGGGAGCTCCTACAATGAGCAGTTCTTC. The V gene is TRBV7-3, the J gene TRBJ2-1, with 7 positions matching TRBD1. Per the germline V gene, CDR1 is SGHTA and CDR2 is FQGTGA. The CDR3 length is 15 residues. V trimming: 4 bases; J trimming: 0 bases; junction bases outside the gene matches: 3.

The J gene is TRBJ1-4, the V gene TRBV9; 8 nucleotides match TRBD1. Trimming removed 4 bases from V and 7 bases from J; junction bases left unmatched: 12. The germline V gene encodes CDR1 SGDLS and CDR2 YYNGEE. The CDR3 is 16 residues long. CDR3 loop: CASSRNPGGAGEKLFF. DNA for the CDR3: TGTGCCAGCAGCCGGAACCCAGGGGGCGCCGGTGAAAAACTGTTTTTT. Full variable domain (remainder filled in from reference TRBV9 and TRBJ1-4): DSGVTQTPKHLITATGQRVTLRCSPRSGDLSVYWYQQSLDQGLQFLIQYYNGEERAKGNILERFSAQQFPDLHSELNLSSLELGDSALYFCASSRNPGGAGEKLFFGSGTQLSVL.

This sequence joins TRBV6-5 and TRBJ2-2, with 7 bases matching TRBD2. Germline CDR1 and CDR2: MNHEY and SVGAGI. The CDR3 consists of 14 residues. With V trimmed by 7 bases and J by 6 bases, 8 bases remained unmatched. DNA for the CDR3: TGTGCCAGCATGCGGGGAGGGAATGCCGGGGAGCTGTTTTTT. Its protein is CASMRGGNAGELFF.

The chain employs TRBV6-4 and TRBJ2-1, with TRBD2 as a possible D gene (6 bases). The CDR3 runs 11 residues. Germline V gene lookup returns CDR1 MRHNA and CDR2 SNTAGT. V lost 2 bases and J lost 14, with 10 bases in between. CDR3 nucleotides: TGTGCCAGCAGTGACGGGGGGTTGGAGTTCTTC. Translating it yields CASSDGGLEFF.

V is TRBV27 and J is TRBJ2-7; TRBD2 matches 10 bases. CDR1 and CDR2 from the germline V gene are MNHEY and SMNVEV (reference sequence). There are 15 residues in the CDR3. V trimming: 5 bases; J trimming: 2 bases; junction bases outside the gene matches: 6. This chain's CDR3 is CASSLAGVPPYEQYF. The CDR3 coding sequence is TGTGCCAGCAGTCTAGCGGGAGTCCCCCCCTACGAGCAGTACTTC.

This chain links TRBV5-1 with TRBJ1-2, with D maybe TRBD1 (5 bases). Trimming cost V 1 base and J 6 bases, with 13 bases left between them. CDR1 SGHRS and CDR2 YFSETQ come from the germline V gene. CDR3 size: 14 residues. The CDR3 is CASSLSGGPNGYTF. In DNA, the CDR3 is TGCGCCAGCAGCTTGTCCGGGGGTCCTAATGGCTACACCTTC.

The V gene is TRBV15, the J gene TRBJ2-7; 11 bases fit TRBD2. Per germline, CDR1 LNHNV and CDR2 YYDKDF (reference sequence). V shed 3 bases, J shed 4 bases, and the junction held 14 bases outside the gene matches. The CDR3 runs 18 residues. The CDR3 is CATSRGGIAGGRRYEQYF. The CDR3 region has the DNA TGTGCCACCAGCAGGGGGGGGATAGCGGGAGGGAGAAGATACGAGCAGTACTTC. Combining the CDR3 with reference TRBV15 and TRBJ2-7 gives the whole variable domain DAMVIQNPRYQVTQFGKPVTLSCSQTLNHNVMYWYQQKSSQAPKLLFHYYDKDFNNEADTPDNFQSRRPNTSFCFLDIRSPGLGDTAMYLCATSRGGIAGGRRYEQYFGPGTRLTVT.

The chain combines TRBV5-1 with TRBJ2-7; no clear D. Germline CDR1 reads SGHRS; CDR2 reads YFSETQ. Trimming shortened V by 5 bases and J by 3 bases, and 18 bases separated the two germline ends. This CDR3 has 15 amino acids. CDR3 amino acids: CASRRRDDSRYEQYF. The DNA for the CDR3 is TGCGCCAGCAGGAGGAGAGATGACTCTCGCTACGAGCAGTACTTC.

The rearrangement links TRBV10-3 to TRBJ1-1, with D possibly being TRBD1 (6 bases). The CDR3 is 13 amino acids. Trimming left V 6 bases short and J 3 bases short, with 11 bases between. Germline CDR1 ENHRY, CDR2 SYGVKD. CDR3 DNA sequence: TGTGCCATCAGGCAGGGGCGAGACACTGAAGCTTTCTTT. Its protein product is CAIRQGRDTEAFF.

This chain joins TRBV7-8 and TRBJ2-7; D call uncertain. The V gene's germline CDR1 is SGHVS and CDR2 FQNEAQ. V was cut by 4 bases and J by 2 bases, with 12 bases left in between. This CDR3 contains 14 residues. The CDR3 DNA reads TGTGCCAGCAGCTCCGCAGGTTCCACCTACGAGCAGTACTTC. Translating gives CASSSAGSTYEQYF.